The clone carrying this TCR beta chain has only a few counts. The data were taken from a study of response to subunit inactivated influenza vaccine. MiXCR, applied by TCRdb to the RT-PCR reads, yields one record per CDR3 protein. The data contain about 540,000 distinct CDR3 sequences, roughly 25% of them singletons. CDR3 length equals 15 residues. The V end lost 3 bases, the J end lost 2 bases, and 13 bases lay between the germline ends. Separately, the same data were catalogued under a study of T cells expressing NK-cell markers. From that study: The authors generated TCR beta cDNA through 5'RACE template switching with UMIs. With respect to HCMV, seven of the eight sequenced donors were seropositive, and one was seronegative. Dominant NKG2C+ clonotypes accounted for roughly 1.0-7.0% of CD8+ T cells in over 5 donors.

This TCR came from a man aged 45-65 years who received an inactivated influenza vaccine. The source was CD4+ T cells sorted from PBMCs, collected roughly 12 days after vaccination. The chain links TRBV12-3 or TRBV12-4 to TRBJ2-5; tentative D call: TRBD2 (6 bases). The CDR3 is CASSFQAGIQETQYF. The CDR3 DNA follows: TGTGCCAGCAGTTTTCAGGCGGGGATACAAGAGACCCAGTACTTC.